One sample yielded the 25 T cell receptor beta chains listed below, sequenced in a study of cytomegalovirus exposure and HLA in healthy donors. PCR employed 60 Vbeta and 13 Jbeta primers. Sequencing was performed with immunoSEQ multiplex PCR; in TCRdb, only in-frame clones are kept and a portion is missing. The data contain roughly 130,000 clones, 80% of them seen just once; the ten biggest clones take up 4% to 4.5%. The specimen sequenced was PBMCs. The receptors were sampled from a woman aged 40 to 50 in good health and CMV-seronegative.

This chain connects TRBV27 to TRBJ2-2; 9 bases match TRBD2. The V segment lost 3 bases and the J segment 4 bases; nucleotides outside the gene matches: 3. The CDR3 is made up of 15 amino acids. CDR1 and CDR2 (germline): MNHEY, SMNVEV (reference sequence). The DNA for the CDR3 is TGTGCCAGCAGTTTCGGCGGGGGGGGCACCGGGGAGCTGTTTTTT. This sequence encodes CASSFGGGGTGELFF.

This chain joins TRBV11-2 and TRBJ2-1, with 11 bases fitting TRBD2. This CDR3 contains 19 residues. The germline CDR1 and CDR2 sequences are SGHAT and FQNNGV. With V trimmed by 2 bases and J by 7 bases, 16 bases remained unmatched. The CDR3 sequence is CASSLLDFFSGRAFNEQFF. CDR3 bases: TGTGCCAGCAGCTTACTGGACTTCTTTAGCGGGAGGGCATTTAATGAGCAGTTCTTC.

This clone was observed at least ten times. The V call is TRBV9, the J call TRBJ1-1, with D maybe TRBD1 (5 bases). From germline, CDR1 is SGDLS and CDR2 YYNGEE. V was pared by 2 bases and J by 1 base, with 12 bases between. There are 15 residues in the CDR3. In DNA, the CDR3 is TGTGCCAGCAGCGTCTCAGGGCTTTGGAACACTGAAGCTTTCTTT. This translates into CASSVSGLWNTEAFF.

V usage is TRBV19 and J usage is TRBJ1-3; D is unclear. Germline-derived CDR1 and CDR2 are LNHDA and SQIVND (reference sequence). Trimming took 6 bases from V and 0 from J, leaving 6 bases between them. This CDR3 has 13 amino acids. In DNA, the CDR3 is TGTGCCAGTAGACACATCTCTGGAAACACCATATATTTT. Translation gives CASRHISGNTIYF.

J is TRBJ2-7 and V is TRBV5-1; 7 bases align to TRBD2. CDR1 and CDR2 (germline): SGHRS, YFSETQ. The ends lost 3 bases at V and 2 bases at J; junction bases unmatched: 2. This CDR3 is 13 amino acids long. This chain's CDR3 is CASSSSGPYEQYF. In nucleotides, the CDR3 is TGCGCCAGCAGCTCTAGCGGACCCTACGAGCAGTACTTC.

This clone has just one count. The V call is TRBV5-4, the J call TRBJ2-1; the D gene is possibly TRBD2 (6 bases). With 3 bases removed from V and 3 bases from J, the gap between germline ends came to 13 bases. Germline CDR1 is SGHNT and CDR2 is YYREEE (reference sequence). The CDR3 covers 15 residues. The CDR3 protein is CASSSGTSNYNEQFF. CDR3 DNA sequence: TGTGCCAGCAGCTCCGGGACTTCGAACTACAATGAGCAGTTCTTC.

CDR3 region: CASSQDLEGTDTQYF. The CDR3 region has the DNA TGCGCCAGCAGCCAAGACCTGGAGGGCACAGATACGCAGTATTTT. This chain joins TRBV4-3 and TRBJ2-3; a possible D gene is TRBD2 (5 bases). CDR3 length: 15 residues. The V gene's germline CDR1 is LGHNA and CDR2 YSLEER. The V gene lost 0 bases and the J gene lost 1 base, with 8 bases spanning the gap.

This rearrangement joins TRBV5-8 to TRBJ1-2; TRBD1 is a possible D gene (5 bases). The CDR3 has 14 residues. V was pared by 1 base and J by 6 bases, with 13 bases between. Germline values: CDR1 SGHTS, CDR2 YDEGEE. CDR3 loop: CASSLTGDRDGYTF. The CDR3 DNA reads TGTGCCAGCAGCTTGACAGGAGATAGGGATGGCTACACCTTC.

The V gene is TRBV28, the J gene TRBJ2-5; possibly TRBD2 for D (5 bases). Trimming shortened V by 4 bases and J by 5 bases, and 20 bases separated the two germline ends. Germline values: CDR1 MDHEN, CDR2 SYDVKM. The CDR3 spans 16 residues. For the CDR3, the DNA is TGTGCCAGCAGTTCCCCCCGGACCGTGCCGGGGGAGACCCAGTACTTC. Encoded protein: CASSSPRTVPGETQYF.

V gene TRBV5-1 combines with J gene TRBJ2-3; TRBD2 matches at 10 bases. Looked up from germline, CDR1 is SGHRS and CDR2 is YFSETQ. J was trimmed by 3 bases and V by 2 bases; bases with no gene match: 6. The CDR3 sequence is 16 residues long. CDR3 sequence: CASSLAGGLITDTQYF. CDR3 nucleotide sequence: TGCGCCAGCAGCTTAGCGGGAGGGCTGATTACAGATACGCAGTATTTT.

The rearrangement uses TRBV5-5 and TRBJ2-7, with D possibly being TRBD1 (6 bases). With 5 bases removed from V and 1 base from J, the gap between germline ends came to 16 bases. Germline CDR1 and CDR2: SGHKS and YYEKEE (reference sequence). This CDR3 has 15 residues. The CDR3, as DNA: TGTGCCAGCAGGGAGCAAGCAGGGGTTTCCTACGAGCAGTACTTC. It encodes CASREQAGVSYEQYF.

The gene calls are TRBV2 and TRBJ2-5; TRBD1 might be the D (6 bases). V lost 4 bases and J lost 1, with 10 bases in between. This CDR3 region has 14 residues. The V gene's germline CDR1 is SNHLY and CDR2 FYNNEI. DNA for the CDR3: TGTGCCAGCAGTGTGTGGACAGCCCAAGAGACCCAGTACTTC. Translating it yields CASSVWTAQETQYF. Looking up the rest from reference TRBV2 and TRBJ2-5 gives the full variable domain: EPEVTQTPSHQVTQMGQEVILRCVPISNHLYFYWYRQILGQKVEFLVSFYNNEISEKSEIFDDQFSVERPDGSNFTLKIRSTKLEDSAMYFCASSVWTAQETQYFGPGTRLLVL.

The gene calls are TRBV2 and TRBJ1-5; 8 bases agree with TRBD1. With V trimmed by 4 bases and J by 6 bases, 2 bases remained unmatched. Germline V gene lookup returns CDR1 SNHLY and CDR2 FYNNEI. CDR3 length equals 13 residues. CDR3 in amino acids: CASSVDRGQPQHF. The CDR3 region has the DNA TGTGCCAGCAGTGTCGACAGGGGTCAGCCCCAGCATTTT.

This chain connects TRBV6-5 to TRBJ1-2, with 7 bases fitting TRBD1. Per germline, CDR1 MNHEY and CDR2 SVGAGI. This CDR3 contains 13 residues. With 6 bases clipped from V and 7 bases from J, the junction kept 8 bases outside the gene matches. CDR3 DNA sequence: TGTGCCAGCAGACGACAGGGTAGTTCTGGCTACACCTTC. It specifies CASRRQGSSGYTF.

The chain carries TRBV9 and TRBJ1-1; TRBD1 might be the D (6 bases). Germline V lookup: CDR1 SGDLS, CDR2 YYNGEE. Trimming took off 0 bases at V and 4 bases at J, with 16 bases between the two ends. The CDR3 contains 16 residues. The CDR3 region is CASSVVGSGAGTEAFF. The CDR3 nucleotides read TGTGCCAGCAGCGTAGTTGGATCAGGGGCGGGCACTGAAGCTTTCTTT.

This chain links TRBV9 with TRBJ1-5, with D unclear. Trimming stripped 0 bases from V and 1 base from J, with 8 bases between. Per germline, CDR1 SGDLS and CDR2 YYNGEE. This CDR3 is 15 amino acids long. The CDR3 sequence is CASSVERGSNQPQHF. As DNA, the CDR3 is TGTGCCAGCAGCGTAGAGAGAGGGAGCAATCAGCCCCAGCATTTT.

This rearrangement joins TRBV4-2 to TRBJ1-4; no clear D gene. The CDR3 has 15 amino acids. The germline V gene encodes CDR1 LGHNA and CDR2 YNFKEQ. V dropped 3 bases and J dropped 0 bases, with 8 bases sitting between them. CDR3 residues: CASSQRGATNEKLFF. CDR3 sequence (DNA): TGTGCCAGCAGCCAGCGCGGCGCAACTAATGAAAAACTGTTTTTT.

The chain carries TRBV27 and TRBJ2-7; TRBD2 agrees at 7 bases. Germline loops: CDR1 MNHEY, CDR2 SMNVEV (reference sequence). J was trimmed by 6 bases and V by 6 bases; bases with no gene match: 5. The CDR3 consists of 12 residues. CDR3 bases: TGTGCCAGCAGAGGACTAGTCTCCGAGCAGTACTTC. It encodes CASRGLVSEQYF.

The V call is TRBV14, the J call TRBJ1-1; the match to TRBD1 covers 8 bases. Per the germline V gene, CDR1 is SGHDN and CDR2 is FVKESK. The CDR3 extends over 16 amino acids. Trimming at V came to 3 bases and at J to 4 bases, leaving 10 bases not matched to a gene. The CDR3: CASSHRTGRVGTEAFF. The CDR3 bases are TGTGCCAGCAGCCACCGGACAGGGAGGGTGGGCACTGAAGCTTTCTTT. Drawing the rest from reference TRBV14 and TRBJ1-1, the complete variable domain is EAGVTQFPSHSVIEKGQTVTLRCDPISGHDNLYWYRRVMGKEIKFLLHFVKESKQDESGMPNNRFLAERTGGTYSTLKVQPAELEDSGVYFCASSHRTGRVGTEAFFGQGTRLTVV.

V usage is TRBV28 and J usage is TRBJ2-3, with TRBD2 identical over 11 bases. Looked up from germline, CDR1 is MDHEN and CDR2 is SYDVKM. J gave up 0 bases and V 5 bases, and 4 bases lay outside the gene matches. The CDR3 has 16 residues. CDR3 bases: TGTGCCAGCAGTGAACTAGCGGGAGATAGCACAGATACGCAGTATTTT. This codes for CASSELAGDSTDTQYF.

This rearrangement joins TRBV27 to TRBJ1-4; D gene unclear. The germline CDR1 and CDR2 sequences are MNHEY and SMNVEV (reference sequence). The length of the CDR3 is 15 residues. V dropped 5 bases and J dropped 6 bases, with 16 bases sitting between them. This chain's CDR3 is CASSQYFGGDEKLFF. The CDR3 region has the DNA TGTGCCAGCAGTCAATACTTCGGCGGGGATGAAAAACTGTTTTTT.

The chain couples TRBV6-1 to TRBJ1-3; D possibly corresponds to TRBD1 (6 bases). The CDR3 is 16 residues long. Germline lookup yields CDR1 MNHNS and CDR2 SASEGT. Trimming pared 2 bases from V and 4 bases from J, leaving 15 bases between. CDR3 amino acids: CASSESVWGTGNTIYF. CDR3 sequence (DNA): TGTGCCAGCAGTGAATCGGTTTGGGGGACAGGAAACACCATATATTTT.

The rearrangement uses TRBV5-4 and TRBJ2-3; TRBD2 matches 9 bases. The CDR3 extends over 18 amino acids. The V gene's germline CDR1 is SGHNT and CDR2 YYREEE (reference sequence). V trimming: 0 bases; J trimming: 0 bases; junction bases outside the gene matches: 8. In nucleotides, the CDR3 is TGTGCCAGCAGCTTGGGCTTGGGCCTAGCGGGGAGCACAGATACGCAGTATTTT. It specifies CASSLGLGLAGSTDTQYF.

This chain joins TRBV11-2 and TRBJ2-1; no clear D. V lost 5 bases, J lost 7 bases, and 15 bases lay in between. Germline V gene lookup returns CDR1 SGHAT and CDR2 FQNNGV. This CDR3 is built from 14 residues. The CDR3 DNA sequence: TGTGCCAGCAGCCCACCCCCGAGGTGGAATGAGCAGTTCTTC. Its protein product is CASSPPPRWNEQFF.

Note on this clone: Germline is not matched at one junction end, which may reflect a read error. The chain is built from TRBV7-9 and TRBJ1-1; TRBD1 aligns across 8 bases. CDR1 and CDR2 from the germline V gene are SEHNR and FQNEAQ (reference sequence). The CDR3 spans 11 residues. The CDR3 loop is CASSRDRRWIF. The CDR3 nucleotides are TGTGCCAGCAGCCGGGACAGGCGGTGGATCTTT.